This T cell receptor beta chain originates from a study of post-analysis software for immune sequencing data. Losses at the gene ends were 4 bases for V and 11 bases for J; bases not matched to a gene: 14. Germline assignment: CDR1 SGHAT and CDR2 FQNNGV. The CDR3 consists of 16 residues. Only a few counts were recorded for this clonotype. Its antigen is not known. General study results and limits: For normalized Chao1 diversity, multiple sclerosis patients scored significantly lower than controls did. Those samples that were prepared in the same batch co-clustered strongly by F measure. The five TRBV segments detected at higher frequency in patients than in controls included TRBV5-6, TRBV5-1 and TRBV20-1.

The library was made from cDNA and included unique molecular identifiers. Using its own MiXCR run on the PCR reads, TCRdb lists one record per CDR3 protein. The sample contains hundreds of thousands of distinct CDR3 sequences, roughly 45% of which appear only once. The V gene is TRBV11-2, the J gene TRBJ2-5; 12 bases agree with TRBD1. This receptor was obtained from a girl between 10 and 17 years old with multiple sclerosis. The source material was blood. As DNA, the CDR3 is TGTGCCAGCAGCTCCCAACCGGGACAGGGGGCTAGTGAGCAGTACTTC. Translation: CASSSQPGQGASEQYF.